This T cell receptor (beta chain) was sequenced during a study of blood T cell repertoires in COVID-19. Germline values: CDR1 SGHRS, CDR2 YFSETQ. The CDR3 runs to 16 residues. V was clipped by 4 bases and J by 2 bases, with 19 bases between them. Assay: immunoSEQ multiplex PCR; the TCRdb copy retains only in-frame clones and omits some. The sample consists of around 280,000 clones, around 85% of them appearing once. This TCR was sampled from a woman in her fifties or sixties with active or convalescent COVID-19. V is TRBV5-1 and J is TRBJ2-7; possibly TRBD1 for D (5 bases). Sequencing used peripheral blood. This CDR3 is CASSPRGSPGPYEQYF. CDR3 nucleotide sequence: TGCGCCAGCAGCCCTAGAGGCTCTCCAGGGCCCTACGAGCAGTACTTC.